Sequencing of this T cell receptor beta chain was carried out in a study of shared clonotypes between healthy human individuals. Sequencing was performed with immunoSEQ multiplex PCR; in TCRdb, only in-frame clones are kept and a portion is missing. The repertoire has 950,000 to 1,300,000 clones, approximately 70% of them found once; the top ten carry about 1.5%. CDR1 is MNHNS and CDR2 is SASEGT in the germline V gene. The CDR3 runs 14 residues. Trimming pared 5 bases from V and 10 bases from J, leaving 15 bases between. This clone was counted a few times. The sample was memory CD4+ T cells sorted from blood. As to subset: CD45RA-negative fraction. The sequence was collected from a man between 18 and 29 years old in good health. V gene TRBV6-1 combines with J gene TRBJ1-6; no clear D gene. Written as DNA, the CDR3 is TGTGCCAGCAGTTGGACGCCCGAGGCCTCACCCCTCCACTTT. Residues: CASSWTPEASPLHF.